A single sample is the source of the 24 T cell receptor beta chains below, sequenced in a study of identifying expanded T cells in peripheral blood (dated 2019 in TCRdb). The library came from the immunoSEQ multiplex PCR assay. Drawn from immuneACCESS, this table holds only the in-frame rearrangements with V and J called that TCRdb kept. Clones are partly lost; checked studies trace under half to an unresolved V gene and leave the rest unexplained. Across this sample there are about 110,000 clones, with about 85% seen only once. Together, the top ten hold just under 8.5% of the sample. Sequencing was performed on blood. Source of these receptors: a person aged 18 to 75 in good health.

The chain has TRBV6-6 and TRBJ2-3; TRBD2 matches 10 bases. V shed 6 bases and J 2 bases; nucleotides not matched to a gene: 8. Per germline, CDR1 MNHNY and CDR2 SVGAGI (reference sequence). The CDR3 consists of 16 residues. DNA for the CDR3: TGTGCCAGCAGGCCTCTAGCGGGAGCGGACACAGATACGCAGTATTTT. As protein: CASRPLAGADTDTQYF.

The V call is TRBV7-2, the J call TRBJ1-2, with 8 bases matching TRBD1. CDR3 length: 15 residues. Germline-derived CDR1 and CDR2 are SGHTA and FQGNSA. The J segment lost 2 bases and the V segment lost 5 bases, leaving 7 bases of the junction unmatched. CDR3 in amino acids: CASSPATGVNYGYTF. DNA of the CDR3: TGTGCCAGCAGCCCAGCGACAGGGGTAAACTATGGCTACACCTTC.

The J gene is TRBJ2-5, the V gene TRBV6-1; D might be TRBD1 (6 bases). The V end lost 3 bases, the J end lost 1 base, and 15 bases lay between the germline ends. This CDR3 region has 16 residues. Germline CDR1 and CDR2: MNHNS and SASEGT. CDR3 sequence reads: CASSDRTVGRQETQYF. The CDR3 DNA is TGTGCCAGCAGTGATCGGACAGTGGGGCGCCAAGAGACCCAGTACTTC.

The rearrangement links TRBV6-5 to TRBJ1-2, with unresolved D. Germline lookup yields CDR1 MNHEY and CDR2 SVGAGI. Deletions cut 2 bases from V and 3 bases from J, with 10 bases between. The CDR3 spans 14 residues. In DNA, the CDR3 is TGTGCCAGCAGTTACAGGGCGAACGACTATGGCTACACCTTC. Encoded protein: CASSYRANDYGYTF.

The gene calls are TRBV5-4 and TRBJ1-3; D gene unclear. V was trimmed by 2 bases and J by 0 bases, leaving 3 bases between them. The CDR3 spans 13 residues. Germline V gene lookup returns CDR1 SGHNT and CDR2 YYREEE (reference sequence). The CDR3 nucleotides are TGTGCCAGCAGCTTCTACTCTGGAAACACCATATATTTT. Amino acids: CASSFYSGNTIYF.

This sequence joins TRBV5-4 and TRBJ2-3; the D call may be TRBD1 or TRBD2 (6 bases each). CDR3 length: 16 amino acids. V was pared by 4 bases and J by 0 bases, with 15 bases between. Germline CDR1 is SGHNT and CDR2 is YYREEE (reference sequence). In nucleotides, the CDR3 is TGTGCCAGCAGCCCCTCTCGCGGGACAAGCACAGATACGCAGTATTTT. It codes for CASSPSRGTSTDTQYF.

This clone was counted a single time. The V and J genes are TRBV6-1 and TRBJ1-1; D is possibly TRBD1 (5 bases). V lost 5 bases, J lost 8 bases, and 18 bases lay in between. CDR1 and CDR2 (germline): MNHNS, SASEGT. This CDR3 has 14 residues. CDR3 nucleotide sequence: TGTGCCAGCAGTTCCGGGACGGGTTCTACCGAAGCTTTCTTT. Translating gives CASSSGTGSTEAFF.

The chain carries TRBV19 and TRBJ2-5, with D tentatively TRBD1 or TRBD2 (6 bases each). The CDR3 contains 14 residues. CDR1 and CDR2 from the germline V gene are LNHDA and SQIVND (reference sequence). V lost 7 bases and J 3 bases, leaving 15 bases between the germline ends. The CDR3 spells CASTTTGGKETQYF. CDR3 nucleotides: TGTGCCAGTACCACAACCGGGGGCAAAGAGACCCAGTACTTC.

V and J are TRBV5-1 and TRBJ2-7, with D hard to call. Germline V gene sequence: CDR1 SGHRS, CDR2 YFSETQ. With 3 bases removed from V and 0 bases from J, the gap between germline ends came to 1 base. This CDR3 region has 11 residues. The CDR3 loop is CASSYSYEQYF. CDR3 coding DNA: TGCGCCAGCAGCTACTCCTACGAGCAGTACTTC.

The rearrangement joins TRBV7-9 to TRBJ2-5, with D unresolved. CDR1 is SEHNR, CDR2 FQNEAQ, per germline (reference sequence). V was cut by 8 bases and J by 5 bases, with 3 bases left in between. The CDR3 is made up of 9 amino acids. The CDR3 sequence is CASGETQYF. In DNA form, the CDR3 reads TGTGCCAGCGGGGAGACCCAGTACTTC.

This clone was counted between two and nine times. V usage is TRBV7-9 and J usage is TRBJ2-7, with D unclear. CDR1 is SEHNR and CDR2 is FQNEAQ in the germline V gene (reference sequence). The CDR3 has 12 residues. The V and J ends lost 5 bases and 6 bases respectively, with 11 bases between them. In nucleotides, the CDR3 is TGTGCCAGCAGCCCCTCCGGTCGCGAGCAGTACTTC. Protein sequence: CASSPSGREQYF.

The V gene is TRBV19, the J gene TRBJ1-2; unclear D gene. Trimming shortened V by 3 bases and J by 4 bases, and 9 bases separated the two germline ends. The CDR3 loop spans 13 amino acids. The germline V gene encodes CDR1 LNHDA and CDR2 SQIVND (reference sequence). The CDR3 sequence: CASSIRQSYGYTF. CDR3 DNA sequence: TGTGCCAGTAGTATTAGGCAAAGCTATGGCTACACCTTC.

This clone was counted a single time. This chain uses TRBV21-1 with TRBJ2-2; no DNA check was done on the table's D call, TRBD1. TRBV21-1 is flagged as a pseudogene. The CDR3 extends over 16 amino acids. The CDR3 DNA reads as TGTGCCAGCAGCCCTCAGGGAAAAGAGAACACCGGGGAGCTGTTTTTT. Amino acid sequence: CASSPQGKENTGELFF.

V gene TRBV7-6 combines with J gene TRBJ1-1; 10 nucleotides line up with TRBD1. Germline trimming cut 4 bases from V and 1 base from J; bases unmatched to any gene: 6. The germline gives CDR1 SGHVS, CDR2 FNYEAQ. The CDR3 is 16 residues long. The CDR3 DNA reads TGTGCCAGCAGCTCCCGACAGGGGGCAGCGAACACTGAAGCTTTCTTT. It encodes CASSSRQGAANTEAFF.

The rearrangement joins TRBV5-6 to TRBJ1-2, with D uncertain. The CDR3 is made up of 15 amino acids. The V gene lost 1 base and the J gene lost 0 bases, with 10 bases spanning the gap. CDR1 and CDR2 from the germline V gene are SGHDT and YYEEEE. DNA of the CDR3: TGTGCCAGCAGCTTGAAGGGTACGACTAACTATGGCTACACCTTC. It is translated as CASSLKGTTNYGYTF. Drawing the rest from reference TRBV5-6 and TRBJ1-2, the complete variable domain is DAGVTQSPTHLIKTRGQQVTLRCSPKSGHDTVSWYQQALGQGPQFIFQYYEEEERQRGNFPDRFSGHQFPNYSSELNVNALLLGDSALYLCASSLKGTTNYGYTFGSGTRLTVV.

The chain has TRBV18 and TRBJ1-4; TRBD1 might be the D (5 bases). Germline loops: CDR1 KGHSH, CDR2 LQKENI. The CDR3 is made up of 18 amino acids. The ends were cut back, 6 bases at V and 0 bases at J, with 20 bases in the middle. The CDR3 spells CASSLRPEQGATNEKLFF. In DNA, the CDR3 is TGTGCCAGCTCCCTCCGCCCCGAGCAGGGTGCAACTAATGAAAAACTGTTTTTT. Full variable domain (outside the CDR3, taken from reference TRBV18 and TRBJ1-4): NAGVMQNPRHLVRRRGQEARLRCSPMKGHSHVYWYRQLPEEGLKFMVYLQKENIIDESGMPKERFSAEFPKEGPSILRIQQVVRGDSAAYFCASSLRPEQGATNEKLFFGSGTQLSVL.

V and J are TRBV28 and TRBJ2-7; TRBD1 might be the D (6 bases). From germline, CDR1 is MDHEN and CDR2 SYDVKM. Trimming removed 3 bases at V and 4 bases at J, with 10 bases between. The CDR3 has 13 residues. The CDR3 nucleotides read TGTGCCAGCAGTTTTGGGGGCCGTTACGAGCAGTACTTC. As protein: CASSFGGRYEQYF. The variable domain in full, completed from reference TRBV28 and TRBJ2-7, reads DVKVTQSSRYLVKRTGEKVFLECVQDMDHENMFWYRQDPGLGLRLIYFSYDVKMKEKGDIPEGYSVSREKKERFSLILESASTNQTSMYLCASSFGGRYEQYFGPGTRLTVT.

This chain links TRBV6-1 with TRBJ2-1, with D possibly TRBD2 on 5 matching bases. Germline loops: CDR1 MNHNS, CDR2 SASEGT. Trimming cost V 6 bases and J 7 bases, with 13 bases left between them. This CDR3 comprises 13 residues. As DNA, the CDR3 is TGTGCCAGCAGGAATGGACTCGGGAATGAGCAGTTCTTC. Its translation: CASRNGLGNEQFF.

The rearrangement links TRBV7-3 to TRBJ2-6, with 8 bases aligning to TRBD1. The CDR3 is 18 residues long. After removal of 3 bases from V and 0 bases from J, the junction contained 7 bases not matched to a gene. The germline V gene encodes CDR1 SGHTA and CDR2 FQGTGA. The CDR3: CASSLDRVGYSGANVLTF. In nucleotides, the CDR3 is TGTGCCAGCAGCTTGGACAGGGTGGGCTACTCTGGGGCCAACGTCCTGACTTTC. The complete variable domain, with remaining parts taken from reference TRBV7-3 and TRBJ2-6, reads GAGVSQTPSNKVTEKGKYVELRCDPISGHTALYWYRQSLGQGPEFLIYFQGTGAADDSGLPNDRFFAVRPEGSVSTLKIQRTERGDSAVYLCASSLDRVGYSGANVLTFGAGSRLTVL.

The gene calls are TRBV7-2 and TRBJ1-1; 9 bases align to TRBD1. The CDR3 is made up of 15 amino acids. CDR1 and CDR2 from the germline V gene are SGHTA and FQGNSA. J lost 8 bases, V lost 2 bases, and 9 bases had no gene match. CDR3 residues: CASSLQAGQGREAFF. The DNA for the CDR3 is TGTGCCAGCAGCTTACAAGCGGGACAGGGAAGGGAAGCTTTCTTT.

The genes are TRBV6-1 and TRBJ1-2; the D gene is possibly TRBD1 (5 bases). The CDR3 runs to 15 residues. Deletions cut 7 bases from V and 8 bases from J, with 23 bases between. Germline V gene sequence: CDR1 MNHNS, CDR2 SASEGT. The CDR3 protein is CASIGEAAAGRGYTF. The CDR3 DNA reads TGTGCCAGCATTGGAGAGGCTGCGGCAGGGAGAGGCTACACCTTC.

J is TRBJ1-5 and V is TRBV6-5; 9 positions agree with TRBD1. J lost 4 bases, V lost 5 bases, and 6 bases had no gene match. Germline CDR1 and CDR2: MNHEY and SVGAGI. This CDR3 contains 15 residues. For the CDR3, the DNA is TGTGCCAGCAGTCCCGGGACAGGGTTTAATCAGCCCCAGCATTTT. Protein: CASSPGTGFNQPQHF.

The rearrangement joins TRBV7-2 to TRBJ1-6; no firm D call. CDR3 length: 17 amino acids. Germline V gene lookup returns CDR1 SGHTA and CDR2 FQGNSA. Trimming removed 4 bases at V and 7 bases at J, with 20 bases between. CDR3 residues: CASSSGLSTSSNSPLHF. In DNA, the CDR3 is TGTGCCAGCAGCTCAGGACTTTCAACATCATCAAATTCACCCCTCCACTTT.

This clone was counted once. CDR3 nucleotides: TGTGCCAGCAGTCCCGAACAGGGGGCGCGAGCCGAGCAGTACTTC. Protein product: CASSPEQGARAEQYF. J is TRBJ2-7 and V is TRBV6-1; 9 bases agree with TRBD1. V lost 5 bases to trimming and J lost 6 bases; unmatched junction nucleotides: 11. From germline, CDR1 is MNHNS and CDR2 SASEGT. The CDR3 is 15 residues long.